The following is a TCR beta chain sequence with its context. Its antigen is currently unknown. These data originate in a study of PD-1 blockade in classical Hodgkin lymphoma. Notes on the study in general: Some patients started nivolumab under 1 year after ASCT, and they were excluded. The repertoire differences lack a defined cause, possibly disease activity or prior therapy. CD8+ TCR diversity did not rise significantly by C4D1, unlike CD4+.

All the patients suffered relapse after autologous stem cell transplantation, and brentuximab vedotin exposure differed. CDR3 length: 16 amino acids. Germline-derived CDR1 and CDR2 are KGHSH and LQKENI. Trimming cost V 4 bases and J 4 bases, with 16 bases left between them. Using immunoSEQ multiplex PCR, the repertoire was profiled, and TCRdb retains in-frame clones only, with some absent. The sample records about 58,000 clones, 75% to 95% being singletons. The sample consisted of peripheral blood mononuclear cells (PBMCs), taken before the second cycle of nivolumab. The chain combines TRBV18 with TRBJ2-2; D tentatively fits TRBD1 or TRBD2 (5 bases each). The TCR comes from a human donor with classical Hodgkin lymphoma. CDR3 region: CASSQNPGDRTGELFF. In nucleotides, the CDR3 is TGTGCCAGCTCACAAAACCCTGGGGACCGCACCGGGGAGCTGTTTTTT.